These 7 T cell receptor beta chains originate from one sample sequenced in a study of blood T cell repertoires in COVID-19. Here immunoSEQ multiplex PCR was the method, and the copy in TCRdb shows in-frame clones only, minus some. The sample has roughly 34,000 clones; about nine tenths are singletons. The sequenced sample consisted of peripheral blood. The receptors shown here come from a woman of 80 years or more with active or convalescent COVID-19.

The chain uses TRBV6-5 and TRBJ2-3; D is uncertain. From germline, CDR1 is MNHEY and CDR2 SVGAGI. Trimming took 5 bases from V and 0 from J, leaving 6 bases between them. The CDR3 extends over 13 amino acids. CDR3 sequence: CASSPLSTDTQYF. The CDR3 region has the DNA TGTGCCAGCAGTCCCCTCAGCACAGATACGCAGTATTTT.

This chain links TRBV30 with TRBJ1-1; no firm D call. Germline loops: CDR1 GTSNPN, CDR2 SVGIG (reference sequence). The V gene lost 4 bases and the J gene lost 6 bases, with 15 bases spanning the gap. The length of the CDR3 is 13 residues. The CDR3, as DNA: TGTGCCTGGATTAGCGGGTTTGTATCTGAAGCTTTCTTT. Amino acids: CAWISGFVSEAFF.

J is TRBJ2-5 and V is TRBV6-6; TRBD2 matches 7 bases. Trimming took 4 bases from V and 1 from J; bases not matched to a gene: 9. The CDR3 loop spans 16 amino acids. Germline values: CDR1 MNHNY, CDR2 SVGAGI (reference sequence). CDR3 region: CASSFSTGTIQETQYF. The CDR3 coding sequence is TGTGCCAGCAGTTTCTCGACCGGGACTATCCAAGAGACCCAGTACTTC.

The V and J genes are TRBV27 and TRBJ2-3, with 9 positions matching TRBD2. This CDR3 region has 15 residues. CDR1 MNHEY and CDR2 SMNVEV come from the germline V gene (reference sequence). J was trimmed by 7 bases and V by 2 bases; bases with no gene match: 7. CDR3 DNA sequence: TGTGCCAGCAGTTTAAGTAGGCTAGCGGGGAATACGCAGTATTTT. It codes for CASSLSRLAGNTQYF.

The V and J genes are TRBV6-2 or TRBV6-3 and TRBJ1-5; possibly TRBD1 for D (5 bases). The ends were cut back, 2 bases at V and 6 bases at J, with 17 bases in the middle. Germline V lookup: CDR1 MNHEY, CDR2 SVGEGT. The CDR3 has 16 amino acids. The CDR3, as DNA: TGTGCCAGCAGTTACGGGACTGTGGAAGGAGTTCAGCCCCAGCATTTT. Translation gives CASSYGTVEGVQPQHF.

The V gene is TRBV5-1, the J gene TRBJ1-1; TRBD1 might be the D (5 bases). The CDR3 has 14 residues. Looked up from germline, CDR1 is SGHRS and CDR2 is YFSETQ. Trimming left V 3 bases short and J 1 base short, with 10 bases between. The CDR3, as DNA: TGCGCCAGCAGCTCAGGGCAGCCGAACACTGAAGCTTTCTTT. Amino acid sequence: CASSSGQPNTEAFF.

CDR3 loop: CASSQERGEQFF. CDR3 in DNA: TGTGCCAGCAGCCAAGAGCGGGGGGAGCAGTTCTTC. The rearrangement links TRBV3-1 (or the pseudogene TRBV3-2) to TRBJ2-1; 7 positions agree with TRBD2. Germline lookup yields CDR1 LGHDT and CDR2 YNNKEL (reference sequence). V trimming: 0 bases; J trimming: 10 bases; junction bases outside the gene matches: 0. The CDR3 totals 12 residues.